These T cell receptor beta chains were read from a single sample in a study of vaccination and CD4 T cells after COVID-19. TCRdb redid the calling of the PCR reads with MiXCR, one entry per CDR3 protein. The sample has roughly 14,000 distinct CDR3 sequences; over 50% are singletons. For these TCRs, the target antigens are not known. Sequencing was carried out using CD4+ T cells from blood, cultured in vitro. The origin of the receptors is a human donor who had recovered from COVID-19. CDR3s leave out the opening cysteine and the closing phenylalanine or tryptophan.

j_call v_call cdr3_aa
TRBJ2-5 TRBV7-2 ASSLLGGRGETQY
TRBJ1-2 TRBV12-3/TRBV12-4 ASSSSFGYT
TRBJ1-2 TRBV20-1 SANPEFIGQSYGYT
TRBJ2-7 TRBV2 ASSRQGAYEQY
TRBJ2-2 TRBV4-3 ASSQVNGGPGELF
TRBJ1-1 TRBV20-1 SARDRRTGGDTEAF
TRBJ1-1 TRBV7-9 ASSLPQGRFGTEAF
TRBJ1-2 TRBV20-1 SAQDRVGRGYT
TRBJ2-2 TRBV7-9 ASSPRGGRRPLRPGELF
TRBJ2-5 TRBV18 ASSLSTGGDETQY